A single T cell receptor (beta chain) is shown here with its context. No antigen is known for it. This CDR3 is built from 15 residues. Germline V CDR1 and CDR2: LNHNV, YYDKDF (reference sequence). The ends were cut back, 0 bases at V and 7 bases at J, with 13 bases in the middle. The entry originates in a study of early T cells in non-severe SARS-CoV-2 infection. Study observations and caveats: Sequences matched to VDJdb favored anti-spike CD8 responses, while private and CD4 specificities were missed.

Separate cDNA molecules each had unique molecular identifiers attached to them. A single record per CDR3 protein comes from TCRdb applying MiXCR to the 5' RACE reads. The sample gives tens of thousands of distinct CDR3 sequences, 7% to 10% of which show up once; around 20% is in the top ten. The sequence came from an adult who was a healthcare worker with PCR-confirmed SARS-CoV-2 infection or an uninfected control (not recorded which). Source material: whole blood. The V gene is TRBV15, the J gene TRBJ2-4, with TRBD1 as a possible D gene (6 bases). This CDR3 reads CATSRDPGDANIQYF. DNA for the CDR3: TGTGCCACCAGCAGAGATCCAGGGGATGCGAACATTCAGTACTTC.